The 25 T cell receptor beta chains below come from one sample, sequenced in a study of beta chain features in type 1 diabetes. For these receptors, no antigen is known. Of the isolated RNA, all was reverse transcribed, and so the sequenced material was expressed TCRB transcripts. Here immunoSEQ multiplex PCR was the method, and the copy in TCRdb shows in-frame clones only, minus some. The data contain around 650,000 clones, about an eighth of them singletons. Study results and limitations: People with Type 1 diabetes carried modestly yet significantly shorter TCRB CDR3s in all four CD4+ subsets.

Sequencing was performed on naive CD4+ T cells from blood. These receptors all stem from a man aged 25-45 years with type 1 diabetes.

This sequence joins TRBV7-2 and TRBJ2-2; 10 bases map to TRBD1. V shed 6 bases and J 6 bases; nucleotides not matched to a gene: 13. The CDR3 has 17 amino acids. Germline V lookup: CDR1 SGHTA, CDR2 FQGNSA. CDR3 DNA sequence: TGTGCCAGCAGTTCTTTTCCGGGACAGGGGTTTGCCGGGGAGCTGTTTTTT. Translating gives CASSSFPGQGFAGELFF.

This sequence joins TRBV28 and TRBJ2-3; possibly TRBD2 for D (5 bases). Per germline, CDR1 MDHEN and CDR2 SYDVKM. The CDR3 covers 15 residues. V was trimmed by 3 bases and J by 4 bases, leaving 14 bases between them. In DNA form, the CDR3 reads TGTGCCAGCAGTTTTGTAGGTATCGGGGCAGATACGCAGTATTTT. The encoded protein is CASSFVGIGADTQYF.

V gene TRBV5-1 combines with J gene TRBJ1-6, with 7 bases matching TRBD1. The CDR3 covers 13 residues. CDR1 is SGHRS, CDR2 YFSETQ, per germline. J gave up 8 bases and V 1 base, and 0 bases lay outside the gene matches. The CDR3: CASSLTGDSPLHF. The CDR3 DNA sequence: TGCGCCAGCAGCTTGACAGGGGATTCACCCCTCCACTTT. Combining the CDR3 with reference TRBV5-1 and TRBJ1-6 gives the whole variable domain KAGVTQTPRYLIKTRGQQVTLSCSPISGHRSVSWYQQTPGQGLQFLFEYFSETQRNKGNFPGRFSGRQFSNSRSEMNVSTLELGDSALYLCASSLTGDSPLHFGNGTRLTVT.

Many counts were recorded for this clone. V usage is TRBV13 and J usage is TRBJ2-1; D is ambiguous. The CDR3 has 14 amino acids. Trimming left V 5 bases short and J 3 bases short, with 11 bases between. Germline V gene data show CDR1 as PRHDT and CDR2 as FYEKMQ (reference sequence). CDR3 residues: CASSPLMLYNEQFF. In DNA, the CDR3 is TGTGCCAGCAGCCCCCTCATGCTCTACAATGAGCAGTTCTTC.

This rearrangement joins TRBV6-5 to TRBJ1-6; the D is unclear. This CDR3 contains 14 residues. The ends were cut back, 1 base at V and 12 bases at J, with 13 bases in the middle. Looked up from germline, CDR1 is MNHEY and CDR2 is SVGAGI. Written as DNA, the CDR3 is TGTGCCAGCAGTTACTGGTCTGCGAAAGGACCCCTCCACTTT. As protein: CASSYWSAKGPLHF.

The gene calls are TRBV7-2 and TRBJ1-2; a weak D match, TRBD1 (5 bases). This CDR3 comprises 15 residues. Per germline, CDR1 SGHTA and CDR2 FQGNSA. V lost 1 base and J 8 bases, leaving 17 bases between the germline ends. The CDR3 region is CASSLGMKGQGGYTF. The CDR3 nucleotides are TGTGCCAGCAGCTTAGGAATGAAGGGGCAGGGAGGCTACACCTTC. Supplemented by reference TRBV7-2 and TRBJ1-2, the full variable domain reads GAGVSQSPSNKVTEKGKDVELRCDPISGHTALYWYRQSLGQGLEFLIYFQGNSAPDKSGLPSDRFSAERTGGSVSTLTIQRTQQEDSAVYLCASSLGMKGQGGYTFGSGTRLTVV.

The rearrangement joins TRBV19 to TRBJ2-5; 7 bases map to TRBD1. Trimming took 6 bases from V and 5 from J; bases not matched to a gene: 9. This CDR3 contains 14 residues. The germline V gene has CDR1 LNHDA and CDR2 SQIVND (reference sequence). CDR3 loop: CASRERQGLETQYF. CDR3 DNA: TGTGCCAGTAGGGAGAGACAGGGTCTGGAGACCCAGTACTTC.

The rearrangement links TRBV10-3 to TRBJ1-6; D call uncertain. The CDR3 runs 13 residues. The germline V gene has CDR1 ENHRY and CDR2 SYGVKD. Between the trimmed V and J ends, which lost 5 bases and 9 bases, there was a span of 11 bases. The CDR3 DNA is TGTGCCATCAGTCCCCAATGGAGTTCACCCCTCCACTTT. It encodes CAISPQWSSPLHF.

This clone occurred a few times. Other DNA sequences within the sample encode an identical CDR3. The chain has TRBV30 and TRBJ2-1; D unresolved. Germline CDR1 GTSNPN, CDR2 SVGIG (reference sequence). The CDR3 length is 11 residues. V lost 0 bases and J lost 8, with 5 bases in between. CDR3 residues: CAWSVGYEQFF. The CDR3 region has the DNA TGTGCCTGGAGTGTAGGTTATGAGCAGTTCTTC. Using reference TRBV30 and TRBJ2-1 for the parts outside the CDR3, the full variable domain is SQTIHQWPATLVQPVGSPLSLECTVEGTSNPNLYWYRQAAGRGLQLLFYSVGIGQISSEVPQNLSASRPQDRQFILSSKKLLLSDSGFYLCAWSVGYEQFFGPGTRLTVL.

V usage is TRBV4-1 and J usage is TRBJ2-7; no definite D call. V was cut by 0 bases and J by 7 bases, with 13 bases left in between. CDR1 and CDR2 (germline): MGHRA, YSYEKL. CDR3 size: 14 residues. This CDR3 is CASSQDLVGREQYF. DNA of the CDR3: TGCGCCAGCAGCCAAGATCTAGTGGGCAGAGAGCAGTACTTC.

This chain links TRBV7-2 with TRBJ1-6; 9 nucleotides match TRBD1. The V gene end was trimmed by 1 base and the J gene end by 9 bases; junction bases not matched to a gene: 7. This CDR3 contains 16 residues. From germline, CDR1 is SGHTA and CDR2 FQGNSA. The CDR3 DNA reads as TGTGCCAGCAGCTTAGACAGGACAGGGGAGAGTTCACCCCTCCACTTT. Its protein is CASSLDRTGESSPLHF. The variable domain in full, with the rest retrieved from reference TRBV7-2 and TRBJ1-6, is GAGVSQSPSNKVTEKGKDVELRCDPISGHTALYWYRQSLGQGLEFLIYFQGNSAPDKSGLPSDRFSAERTGGSVSTLTIQRTQQEDSAVYLCASSLDRTGESSPLHFGNGTRLTVT.

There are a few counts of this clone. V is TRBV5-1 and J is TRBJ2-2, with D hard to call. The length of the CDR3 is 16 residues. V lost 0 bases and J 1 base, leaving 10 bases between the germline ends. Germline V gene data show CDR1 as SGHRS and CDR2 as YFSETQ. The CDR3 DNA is TGCGCCAGCAGCTTGGCAGTGGGTGTGAACACCGGGGAGCTGTTTTTT. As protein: CASSLAVGVNTGELFF.

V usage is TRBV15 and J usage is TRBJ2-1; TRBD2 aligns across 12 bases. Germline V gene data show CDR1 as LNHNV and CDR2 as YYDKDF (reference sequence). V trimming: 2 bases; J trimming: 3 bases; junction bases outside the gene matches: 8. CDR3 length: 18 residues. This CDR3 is CATSRRSRTSGVYNEQFF. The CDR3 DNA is TGTGCCACCAGCAGACGATCTCGGACTAGCGGGGTCTACAATGAGCAGTTCTTC.

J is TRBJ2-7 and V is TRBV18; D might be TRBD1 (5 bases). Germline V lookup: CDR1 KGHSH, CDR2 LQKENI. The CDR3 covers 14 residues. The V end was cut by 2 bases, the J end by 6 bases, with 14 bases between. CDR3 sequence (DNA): TGTGCCAGCTCACCAGCAGGGCGAAGGACCGAGCAGTACTTC. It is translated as CASSPAGRRTEQYF.

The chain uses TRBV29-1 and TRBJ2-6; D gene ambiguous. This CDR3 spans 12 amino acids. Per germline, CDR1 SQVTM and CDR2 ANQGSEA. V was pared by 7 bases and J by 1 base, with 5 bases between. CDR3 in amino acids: CSGLSGANVLTF. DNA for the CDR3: TGCAGCGGCCTATCTGGGGCCAACGTCCTGACTTTC.

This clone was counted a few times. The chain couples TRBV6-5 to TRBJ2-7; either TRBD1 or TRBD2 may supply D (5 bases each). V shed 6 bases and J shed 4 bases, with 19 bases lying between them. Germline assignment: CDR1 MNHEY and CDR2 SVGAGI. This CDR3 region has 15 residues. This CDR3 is CASRRGELSSYEQYF. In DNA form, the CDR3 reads TGTGCCAGCAGGAGAGGGGAACTATCTTCGTACGAGCAGTACTTC.

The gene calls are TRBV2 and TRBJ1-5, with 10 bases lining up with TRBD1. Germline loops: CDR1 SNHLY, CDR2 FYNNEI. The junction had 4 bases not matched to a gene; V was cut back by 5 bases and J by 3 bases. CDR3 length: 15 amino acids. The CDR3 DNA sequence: TGTGCCAGCAGTACGACAGGGGGCGCCAATCAGCCCCAGCATTTT. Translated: CASSTTGGANQPQHF.

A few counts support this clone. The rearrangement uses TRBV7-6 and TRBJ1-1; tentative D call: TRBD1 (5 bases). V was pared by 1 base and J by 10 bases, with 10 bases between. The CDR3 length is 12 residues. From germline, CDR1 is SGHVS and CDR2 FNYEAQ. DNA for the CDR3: TGTGCCAGCAGCTTAGGGGGGACCAGAGCTTTCTTT. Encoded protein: CASSLGGTRAFF.

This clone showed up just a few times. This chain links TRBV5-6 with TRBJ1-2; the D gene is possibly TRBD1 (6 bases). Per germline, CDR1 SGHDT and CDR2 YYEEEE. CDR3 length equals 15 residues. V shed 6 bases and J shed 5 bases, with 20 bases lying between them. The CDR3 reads CASTGRGTDLYGYTF. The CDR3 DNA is TGTGCCAGCACGGGTAGGGGGACGGATTTATATGGCTACACCTTC. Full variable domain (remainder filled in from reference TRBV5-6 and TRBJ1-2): DAGVTQSPTHLIKTRGQQVTLRCSPKSGHDTVSWYQQALGQGPQFIFQYYEEEERQRGNFPDRFSGHQFPNYSSELNVNALLLGDSALYLCASTGRGTDLYGYTFGSGTRLTVV.

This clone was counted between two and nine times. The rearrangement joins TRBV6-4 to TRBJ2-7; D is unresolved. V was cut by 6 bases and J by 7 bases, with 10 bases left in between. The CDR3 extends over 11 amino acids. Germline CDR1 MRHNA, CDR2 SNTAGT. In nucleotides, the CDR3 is TGTGCCAGCAGGAAGGAAGAGGAGCAGTACTTC. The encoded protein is CASRKEEEQYF.

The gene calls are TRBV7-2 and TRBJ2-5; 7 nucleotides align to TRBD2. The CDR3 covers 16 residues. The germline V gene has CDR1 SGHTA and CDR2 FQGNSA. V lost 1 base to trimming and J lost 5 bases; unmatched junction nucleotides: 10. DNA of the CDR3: TGTGCCAGCAGCTTAGTAGGGACTACCACCTGGGAGACCCAGTACTTC. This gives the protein CASSLVGTTTWETQYF.

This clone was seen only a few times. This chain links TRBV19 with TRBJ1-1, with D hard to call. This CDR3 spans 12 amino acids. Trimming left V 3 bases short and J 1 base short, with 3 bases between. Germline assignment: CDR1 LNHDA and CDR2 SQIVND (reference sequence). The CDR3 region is CASSMRNTEAFF. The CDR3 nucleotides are TGTGCCAGTAGTATGAGGAACACTGAAGCTTTCTTT.

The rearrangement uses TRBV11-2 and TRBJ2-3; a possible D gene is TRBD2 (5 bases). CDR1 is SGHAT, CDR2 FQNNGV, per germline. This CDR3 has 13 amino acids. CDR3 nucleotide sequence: TGTGCAATAAGGCTAGCATCCACAGATACGCAGTATTTT. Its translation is CAIRLASTDTQYF.

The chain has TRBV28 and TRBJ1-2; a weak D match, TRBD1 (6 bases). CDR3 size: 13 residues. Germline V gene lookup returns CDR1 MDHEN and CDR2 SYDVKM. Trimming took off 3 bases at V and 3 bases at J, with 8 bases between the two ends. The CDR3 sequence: CASSLRTDYGYTF. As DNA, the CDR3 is TGTGCCAGCAGTTTGCGGACAGACTATGGCTACACCTTC.

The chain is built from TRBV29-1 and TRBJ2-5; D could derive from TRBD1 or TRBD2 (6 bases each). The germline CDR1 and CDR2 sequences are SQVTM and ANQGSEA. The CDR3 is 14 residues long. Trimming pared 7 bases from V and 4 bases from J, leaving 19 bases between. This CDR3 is CSGTEGGLGETQYF. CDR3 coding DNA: TGCAGCGGCACCGAAGGGGGGCTGGGAGAGACCCAGTACTTC.